Listed below are T cell receptor beta chains from one sample, sequenced in a study of shared clonotypes between healthy human individuals. Assay: immunoSEQ multiplex PCR; the TCRdb copy retains only in-frame clones and omits some. In the table there are more than 2 million clones, 95% of which are singletons. The specimen sequenced was naive CD4+ T cells sorted from blood. All receptors derive from a man younger than 35 in good health. Each CDR3 is given with its conserved first and last residue.

j_call	v_call	cdr3_aa
TRBJ2-7	TRBV19	CASSMTSGSYEQYF
TRBJ2-1	TRBV19	CASSPRDSKGDEQFF
TRBJ2-5	TRBV5-4	CASSDGYQETQYF
TRBJ2-5	TRBV28	CASSSGIETQYF
TRBJ1-2	TRBV4-1	CASSHGQGQNYGYTF
TRBJ1-6	TRBV2	CASKGRWGENSPLHF
TRBJ2-2	TRBV11-2	CASSRVKGAGTGELFF
TRBJ2-6	TRBV6-5	CASSYGQGSGANVLTF
TRBJ1-1	TRBV5-1	CASSSGQMNTEAFF
TRBJ1-6	TRBV19	CASSPLEYNSPLHF
TRBJ1-4	TRBV18	CASSPGTGGEKLFF
TRBJ1-1	TRBV10-3	CAISVREERTEAFF
TRBJ2-7	TRBV6-1	CASSDYFGRYEQYF
TRBJ2-7	TRBV7-9	CASSLAVTYEQYF
TRBJ2-7	TRBV11-2	CASSLGGFNYEQYF
TRBJ2-1	TRBV28	CASSLTGAPGPYNEQFF
TRBJ1-1	TRBV5-4	CASSGRMNTEAFF
TRBJ1-2	TRBV21-1	CATEDRVNYGYTF
TRBJ2-1	TRBV5-1	CASSFGTVDNEQFF
TRBJ2-2	TRBV6-4	CASRTEPFTGELFF
TRBJ2-1	TRBV30	CAWSGRGAYNEQFF
TRBJ2-7	TRBV20-1	CSASGLTGGNF
TRBJ2-1	TRBV5-8	CASSPQIWDNEQFF
TRBJ1-1	TRBV28	CASRTGWSTEAFF
TRBJ1-1	TRBV9	CASSPIQGAGTEAFF
TRBJ2-5	TRBV7-9	CASSSGGSGQETQYF
TRBJ2-1	TRBV18	CASSSDVQRAGGRNEQFF
TRBJ2-1	TRBV5-6	CASSGTSVLSYNEQFF
TRBJ1-5	TRBV7-9	CASSLGTGRDGPQHF
TRBJ1-5	TRBV2	CASSERDSTLPNQPQHF
TRBJ2-7	TRBV27	CASSSGTEGARLYEQYF
TRBJ2-7	TRBV19	CASSPDHSYEQYF
TRBJ2-5	TRBV7-2	CASSLSRTGQETQYF
TRBJ1-2	TRBV15	CATSRDLGGYTF
TRBJ1-2	TRBV10-2	CASSESGTPGYTF
TRBJ2-4	TRBV5-4	CASSPGQVVAKNIQYF
TRBJ2-7	TRBV28	CASSFPQGAQYF
TRBJ2-5	TRBV7-2	CASSLQETQYF
TRBJ1-6	TRBV2	CASSAAVVSYNSPLHF
TRBJ2-6	TRBV6-6	CASSYGSGANVLTF
TRBJ2-5	TRBV19	CASSPDRGRETQYF